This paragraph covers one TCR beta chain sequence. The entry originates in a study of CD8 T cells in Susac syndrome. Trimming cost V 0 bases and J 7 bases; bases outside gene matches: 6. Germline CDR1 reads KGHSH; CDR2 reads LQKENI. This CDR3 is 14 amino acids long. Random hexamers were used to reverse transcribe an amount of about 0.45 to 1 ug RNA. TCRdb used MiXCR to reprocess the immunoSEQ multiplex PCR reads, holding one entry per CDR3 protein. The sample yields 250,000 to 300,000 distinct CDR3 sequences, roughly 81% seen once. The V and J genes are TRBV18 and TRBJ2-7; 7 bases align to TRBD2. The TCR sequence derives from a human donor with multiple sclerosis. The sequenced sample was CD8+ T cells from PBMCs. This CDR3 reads CASSPPAGLREQYF. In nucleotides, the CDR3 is TGTGCCAGCTCACCACCAGCGGGGCTGAGGGAGCAGTACTTC.